This TCR beta chain comes out of a study of T cells in Graves' hyperthyroidism and ophthalmopathy. Trimming pared 4 bases from V and 0 bases from J, leaving 17 bases between. CDR1 and CDR2 (germline): MGHRA, YSYEKL. CDR3 length: 17 amino acids. Amplified TCR beta CDR3 regions came from RNA transcripts. A first-round RT-PCR of the TCR CDR3 used the HTBI primer set. From the multiplex PCR reads, TCRdb called clonotypes with MiXCR, one entry per CDR3 protein. The profile shows approximately 420,000 distinct CDR3 sequences, approximately 15% of them singletons. This clonotype was picked up one time. The gene calls are TRBV4-1 and TRBJ2-3; possibly TRBD2 for D (5 bases). The sample comprised blood. This sequence originates from a woman under 40 with Graves' hyperthyroidism. The DNA of the CDR3 is TGCGCCAGCAGCCCGACGGGAAGCGGAACTAGCACAGATACGCAGTATTTT. It is translated as CASSPTGSGTSTDTQYF.